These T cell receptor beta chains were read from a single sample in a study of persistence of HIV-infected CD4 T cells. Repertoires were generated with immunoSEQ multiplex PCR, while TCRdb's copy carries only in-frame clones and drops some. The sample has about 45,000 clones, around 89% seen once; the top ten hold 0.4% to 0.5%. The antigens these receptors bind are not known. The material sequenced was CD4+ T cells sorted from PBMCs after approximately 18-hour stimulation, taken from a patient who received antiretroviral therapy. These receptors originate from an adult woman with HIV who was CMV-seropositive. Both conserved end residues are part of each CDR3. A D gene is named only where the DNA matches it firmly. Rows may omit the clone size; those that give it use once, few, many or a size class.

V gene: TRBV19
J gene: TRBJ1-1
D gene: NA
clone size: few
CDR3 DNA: TGTGCCAGTATCACGAGGGAAGGCACTGAAGCTTTCTTT
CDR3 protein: CASITREGTEAFF

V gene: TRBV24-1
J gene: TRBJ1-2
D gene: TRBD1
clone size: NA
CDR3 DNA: TGTGCCACCAGTGGGACAGGCTATGGCTACACCTTC
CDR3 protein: CATSGTGYGYTF

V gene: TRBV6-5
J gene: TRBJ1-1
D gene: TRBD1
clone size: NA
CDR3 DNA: TGTGCCAGCAGTCCGACAGGGCGAGGCACTGAAGCTTTCTTT
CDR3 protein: CASSPTGRGTEAFF

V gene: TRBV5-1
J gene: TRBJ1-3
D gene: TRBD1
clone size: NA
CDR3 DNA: TGCGCCAGCAGCGACGACAGGGCGATCCCCATATATTTT
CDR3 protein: CASSDDRAIPIYF

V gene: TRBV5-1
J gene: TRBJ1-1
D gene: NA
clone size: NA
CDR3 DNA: TGCGCCAGCAGCTCTGGAGTGAACACTGAAGCTTTCTTT
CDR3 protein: CASSSGVNTEAFF

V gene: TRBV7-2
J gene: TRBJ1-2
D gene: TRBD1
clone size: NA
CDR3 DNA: TGTGCCAGCAGCACGCGGCCGGGACAGGGGTATGGCTACACCTTC
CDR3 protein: CASSTRPGQGYGYTF

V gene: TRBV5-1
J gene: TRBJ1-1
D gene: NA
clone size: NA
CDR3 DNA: TGCGCCAGCAATTCGGAGGGGCACACTGAAGCTTTCTTT
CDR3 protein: CASNSEGHTEAFF

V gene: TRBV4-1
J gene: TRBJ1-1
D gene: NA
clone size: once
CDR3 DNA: TGCGCCAGCAGCCAAGATACCAGGACTCCCTTTTGGGGCACTGAAGCTTTCTTT
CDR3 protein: CASSQDTRTPFWGTEAFF

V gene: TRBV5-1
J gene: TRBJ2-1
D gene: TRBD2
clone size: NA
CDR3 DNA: TGCGCCAGCAGCTTGGGCGGGGCGGGGGGATTCAATGAGCAGTTCTTC
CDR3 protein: CASSLGGAGGFNEQFF

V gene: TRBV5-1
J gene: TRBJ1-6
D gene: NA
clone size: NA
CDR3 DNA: TGCGCCAGCAGCTTGGCCCCGGGTGTGGCTTCACCCCTCCACTTT
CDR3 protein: CASSLAPGVASPLHF

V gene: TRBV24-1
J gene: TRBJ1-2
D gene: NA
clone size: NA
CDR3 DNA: TGTGCCACCAGTGACCCGGCGAATGGCTACACCTTC
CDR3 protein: CATSDPANGYTF

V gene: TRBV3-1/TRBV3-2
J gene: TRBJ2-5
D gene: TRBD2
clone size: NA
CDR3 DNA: TGTGCCAGCAGACCCGGGCTAGCGGGGGTAGAGACCCAGTACTTC
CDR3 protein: CASRPGLAGVETQYF

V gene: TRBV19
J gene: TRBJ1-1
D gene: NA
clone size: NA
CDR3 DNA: TGTGCCAGTAGTATGTTTCGGGGGACTGAAGCTTTCTTT
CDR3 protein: CASSMFRGTEAFF

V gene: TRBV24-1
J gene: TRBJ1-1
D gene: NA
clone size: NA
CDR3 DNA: TGTGCCACCAGTGATTCAGGGAGGAGGTACACTGAAGCTTTCTTT
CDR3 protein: CATSDSGRRYTEAFF

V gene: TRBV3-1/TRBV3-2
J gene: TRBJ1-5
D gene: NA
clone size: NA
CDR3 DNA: TGTGCCAGCAGCCAGGGGTCTGGGTGGCCCCAGCATTTT
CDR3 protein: CASSQGSGWPQHF

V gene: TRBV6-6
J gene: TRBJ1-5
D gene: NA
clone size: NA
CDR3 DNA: TGTGCCAGCAGTTACTCCGGTGGGGCCCAGCATTTT
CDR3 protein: CASSYSGGAQHF

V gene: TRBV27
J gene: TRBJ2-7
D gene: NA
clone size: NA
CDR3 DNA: TGTGCCAGCAGTTTTATCGGTGCTGAGCAGTACTTC
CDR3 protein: CASSFIGAEQYF

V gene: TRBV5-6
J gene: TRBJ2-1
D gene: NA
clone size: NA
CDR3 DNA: TGTGCCAGCAGCTTAGGGGGAAGCCTTCTGCAGTTCTTC
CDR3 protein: CASSLGGSLLQFF

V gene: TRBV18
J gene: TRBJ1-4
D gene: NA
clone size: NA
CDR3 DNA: TGTGCCAGCTCACCGGCGGCGGGGGCAACTAATGAAAAACTGTTTTTT
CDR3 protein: CASSPAAGATNEKLFF

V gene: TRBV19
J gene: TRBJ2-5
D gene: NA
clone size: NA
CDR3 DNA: TGTGCCAGTAGTATAGTCGGAGGCCAAGAGACCCAGTACTTC
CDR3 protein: CASSIVGGQETQYF

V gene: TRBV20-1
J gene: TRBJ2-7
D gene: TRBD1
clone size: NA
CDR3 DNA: TGCAGTGCTAGGACAGGGCGCGAGCAGTACTTC
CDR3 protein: CSARTGREQYF

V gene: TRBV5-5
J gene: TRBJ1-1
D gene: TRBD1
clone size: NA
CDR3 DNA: TGTGCCAGCAGCCGTCAGTCCGGGACACAGGGGACTGAAGCTTTCTTT
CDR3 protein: CASSRQSGTQGTEAFF

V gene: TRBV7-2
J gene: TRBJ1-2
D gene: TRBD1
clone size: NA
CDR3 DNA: TGTGCCAGCAGCTACGACCGGACAGGGTATGGCTACACCTTC
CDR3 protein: CASSYDRTGYGYTF

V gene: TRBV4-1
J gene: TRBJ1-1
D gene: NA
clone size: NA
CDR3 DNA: TGCGCCAGCAGCCAAGAGGGGTCAATTACAGGCGGGAACACTGAAGCTTTCTTT
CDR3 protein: CASSQEGSITGGNTEAFF

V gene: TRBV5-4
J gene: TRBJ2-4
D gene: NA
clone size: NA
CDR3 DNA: TGTGCCAGCAGCTCCCCCTCCAGACTAGTTCCCGGAGCCAAAAACATTCAGTACTTC
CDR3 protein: CASSSPSRLVPGAKNIQYF

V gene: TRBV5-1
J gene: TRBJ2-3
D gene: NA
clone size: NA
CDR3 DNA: TGCGCCAGCAGCTTGTCCAGAGGGATCGCCGCAGATACGCAGTATTTT
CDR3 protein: CASSLSRGIAADTQYF

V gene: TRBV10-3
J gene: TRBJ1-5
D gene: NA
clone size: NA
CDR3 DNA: TGTGCCATCAGTGGAGACCCCAGCAATCAGCCCCAGCATTTT
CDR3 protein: CAISGDPSNQPQHF

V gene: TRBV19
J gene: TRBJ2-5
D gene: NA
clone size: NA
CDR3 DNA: TGTGCCAGTAGTATCGCCCCCTGGACTGCTGAGACCCAGTACTTC
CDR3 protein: CASSIAPWTAETQYF

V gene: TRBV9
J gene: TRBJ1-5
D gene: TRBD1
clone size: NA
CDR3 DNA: TGTGCCAGCAGCGGCGGGACAGGGGGCGAAGGGCCCCAGCATTTT
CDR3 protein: CASSGGTGGEGPQHF

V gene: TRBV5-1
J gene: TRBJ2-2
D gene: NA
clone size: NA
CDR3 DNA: TGCGCCAGCAGCTTATGGTGGGACACCGGGGAGCTGTTTTTT
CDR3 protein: CASSLWWDTGELFF

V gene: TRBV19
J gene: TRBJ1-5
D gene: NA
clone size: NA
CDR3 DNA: TGTGCCAGTAGTATTATCGGGGGGGGTGAGCAGCCCCAGCATTTT
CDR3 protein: CASSIIGGGEQPQHF

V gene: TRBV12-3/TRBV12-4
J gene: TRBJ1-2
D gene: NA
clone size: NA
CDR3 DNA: TGTGCCAGCAGGTTGGGCCCGACGGGTGGCTACACCTTC
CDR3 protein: CASRLGPTGGYTF

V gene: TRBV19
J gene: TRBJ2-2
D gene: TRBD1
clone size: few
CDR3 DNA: TGTGGGGCCCGACAGGGCGGCGGGGAGCTGTTTTTT
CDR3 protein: CGARQGGGELFF

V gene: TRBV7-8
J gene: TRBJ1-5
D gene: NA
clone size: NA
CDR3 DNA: TGTGCCAGCAGCTTTCCCCGGGACGGAAATCAGCCCCAGCATTTT
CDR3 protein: CASSFPRDGNQPQHF

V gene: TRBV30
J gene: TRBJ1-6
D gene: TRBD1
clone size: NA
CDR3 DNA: TGTGCCTGGAGTGGACAGGGGTGGTATTCACCCCTCCACTTT
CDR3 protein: CAWSGQGWYSPLHF

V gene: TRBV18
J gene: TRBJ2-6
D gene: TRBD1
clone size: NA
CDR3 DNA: TGTGCCAGCTCACGGGACAGCCGCGGTGGGGCCAACGTCCTGACTTTC
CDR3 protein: CASSRDSRGGANVLTF

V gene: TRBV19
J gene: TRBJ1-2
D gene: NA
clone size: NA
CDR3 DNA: TGTGCCAGTAGTACCACCAGGGACCTTCTATATGGCTACACCTTC
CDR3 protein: CASSTTRDLLYGYTF